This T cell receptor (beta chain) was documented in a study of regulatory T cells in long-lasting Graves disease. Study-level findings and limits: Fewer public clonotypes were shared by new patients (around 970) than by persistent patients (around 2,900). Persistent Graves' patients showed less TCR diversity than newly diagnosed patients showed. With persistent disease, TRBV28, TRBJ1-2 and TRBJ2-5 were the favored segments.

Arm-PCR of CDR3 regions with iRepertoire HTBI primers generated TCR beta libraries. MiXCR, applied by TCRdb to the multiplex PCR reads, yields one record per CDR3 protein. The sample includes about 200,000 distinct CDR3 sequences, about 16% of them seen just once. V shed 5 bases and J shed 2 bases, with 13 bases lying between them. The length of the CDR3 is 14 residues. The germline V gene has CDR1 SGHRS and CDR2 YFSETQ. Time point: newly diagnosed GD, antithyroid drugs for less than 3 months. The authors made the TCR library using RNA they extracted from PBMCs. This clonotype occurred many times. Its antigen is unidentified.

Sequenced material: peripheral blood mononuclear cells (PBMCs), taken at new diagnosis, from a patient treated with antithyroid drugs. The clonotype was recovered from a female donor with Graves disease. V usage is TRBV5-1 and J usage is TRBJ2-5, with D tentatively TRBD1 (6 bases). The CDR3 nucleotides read TGCGCCAGCAGACAGGGTGGGGATCAAGAGACCCAGTACTTC. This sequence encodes CASRQGGDQETQYF.